This TCR beta chain was recovered during a study of radiotherapy plus CTLA-4 blockade in lung cancer. Sequencing was performed with immunoSEQ multiplex PCR; in TCRdb, only in-frame clones are kept and a portion is missing. Of about 53,000 clones listed, approximately 84% are singletons. The CDR3 runs to 13 residues. Germline V gene lookup returns CDR1 SGHVS and CDR2 FQNEAQ. V shed 0 bases and J shed 7 bases, with 4 bases lying between them. This clone was recorded only once. Sequencing used peripheral blood, obtained from a patient treated with radiotherapy plus ipilimumab. The TCR comes from a human donor with non-small cell lung cancer whose response to radiotherapy plus ipilimumab could not be evaluated. The rearrangement joins TRBV7-8 to TRBJ1-6; D is ambiguous. CDR3 loop: CASSLASNSPLHF. CDR3 DNA: TGTGCCAGCAGCTTAGCATCGAATTCACCCCTCCACTTT. The full variable domain, completed using reference TRBV7-8 and TRBJ1-6, is GAGVSQSPRYKVAKRGQDVALRCDPISGHVSLFWYQQALGQGPEFLTYFQNEAQLDKSGLPSDRFFAERPEGSVSTLKIQRTQQEDSAVYLCASSLASNSPLHFGNGTRLTVT.